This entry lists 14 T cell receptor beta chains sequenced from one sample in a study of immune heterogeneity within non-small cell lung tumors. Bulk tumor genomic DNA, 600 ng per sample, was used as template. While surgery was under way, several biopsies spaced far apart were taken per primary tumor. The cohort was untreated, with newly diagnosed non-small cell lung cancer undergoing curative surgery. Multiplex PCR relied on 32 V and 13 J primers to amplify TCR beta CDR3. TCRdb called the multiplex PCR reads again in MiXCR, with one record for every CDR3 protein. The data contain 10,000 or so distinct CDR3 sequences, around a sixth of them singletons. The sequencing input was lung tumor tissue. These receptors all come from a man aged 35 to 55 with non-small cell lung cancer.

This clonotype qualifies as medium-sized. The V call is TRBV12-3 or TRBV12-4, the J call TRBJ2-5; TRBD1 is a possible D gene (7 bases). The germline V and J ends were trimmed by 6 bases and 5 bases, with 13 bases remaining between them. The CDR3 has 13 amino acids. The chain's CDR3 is CASSRRGLETQYF. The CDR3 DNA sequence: TGTGCCAGCAGCCGGAGGGGGCTTGAGACCCAGTACTTC.

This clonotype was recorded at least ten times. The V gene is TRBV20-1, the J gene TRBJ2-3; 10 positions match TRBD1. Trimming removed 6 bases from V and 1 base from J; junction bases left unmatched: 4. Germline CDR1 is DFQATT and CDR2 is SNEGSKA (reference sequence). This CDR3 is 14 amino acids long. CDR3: CSALGTGGTDTQYF. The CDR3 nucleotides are TGCAGTGCGCTGGGGACAGGGGGCACAGATACGCAGTATTTT.

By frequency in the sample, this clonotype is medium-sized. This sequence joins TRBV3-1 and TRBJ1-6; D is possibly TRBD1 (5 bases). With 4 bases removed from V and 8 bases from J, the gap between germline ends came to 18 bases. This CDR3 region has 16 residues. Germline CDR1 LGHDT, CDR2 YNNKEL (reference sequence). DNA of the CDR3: TGTGCCAGCAGCCCCTTCGGGGGACCTTTTCATTCACCCCTCCACTTT. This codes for CASSPFGGPFHSPLHF.

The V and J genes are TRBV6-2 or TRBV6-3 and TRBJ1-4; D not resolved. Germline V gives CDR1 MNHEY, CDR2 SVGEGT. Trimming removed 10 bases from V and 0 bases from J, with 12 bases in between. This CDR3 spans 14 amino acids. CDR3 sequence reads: CATRDPATNEKLFF. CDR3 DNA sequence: TGTGCCACTAGAGATCCTGCAACTAATGAAAAACTGTTTTTT.

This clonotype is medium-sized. The CDR3 nucleotides read TGTGCCAGCAGTTACCTCACACAGGGTGGCGAGCAGTACTTC. This translates into CASSYLTQGGEQYF. The rearrangement links TRBV6-5 to TRBJ2-7; D might be TRBD1 (6 bases). This CDR3 is 14 amino acids long. Germline V lookup: CDR1 MNHEY, CDR2 SVGAGI. The germline V and J ends were trimmed by 2 bases and 6 bases, with 14 bases remaining between them.

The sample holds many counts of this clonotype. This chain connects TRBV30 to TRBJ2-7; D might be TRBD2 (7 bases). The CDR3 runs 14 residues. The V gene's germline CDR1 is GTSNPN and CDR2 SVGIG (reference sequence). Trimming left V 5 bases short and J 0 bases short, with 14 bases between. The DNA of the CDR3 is TGTGCCTGGGGCCGGGGGGCCCTCTCCTACGAGCAGTACTTC. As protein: CAWGRGALSYEQYF. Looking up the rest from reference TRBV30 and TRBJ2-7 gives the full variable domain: SQTIHQWPATLVQPVGSPLSLECTVEGTSNPNLYWYRQAAGRGLQLLFYSVGIGQISSEVPQNLSASRPQDRQFILSSKKLLLSDSGFYLCAWGRGALSYEQYFGPGTRLTVT.

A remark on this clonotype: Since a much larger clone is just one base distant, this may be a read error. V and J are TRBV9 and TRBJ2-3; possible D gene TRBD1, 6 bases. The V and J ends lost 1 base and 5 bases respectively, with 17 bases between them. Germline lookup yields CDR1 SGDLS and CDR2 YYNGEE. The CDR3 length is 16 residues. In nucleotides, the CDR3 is TGTGCCAGCAGCGTACCTCCGGACAGTTACATAGATACGCAGTATTTT. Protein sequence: CASSVPPDSYIDTQYF.

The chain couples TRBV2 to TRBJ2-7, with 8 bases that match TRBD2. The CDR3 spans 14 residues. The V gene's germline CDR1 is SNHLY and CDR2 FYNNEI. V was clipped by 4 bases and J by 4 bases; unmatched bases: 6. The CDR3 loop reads CASSGLAQYYEQYF. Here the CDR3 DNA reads TGTGCCAGCAGTGGACTAGCGCAATATTACGAGCAGTACTTC.

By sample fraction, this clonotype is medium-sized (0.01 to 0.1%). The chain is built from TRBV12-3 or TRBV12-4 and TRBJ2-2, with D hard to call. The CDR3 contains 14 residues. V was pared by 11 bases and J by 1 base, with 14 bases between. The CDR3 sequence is CASIGQENTGELFF. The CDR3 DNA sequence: TGTGCCTCCATCGGTCAGGAGAACACCGGGGAGCTGTTTTTT.

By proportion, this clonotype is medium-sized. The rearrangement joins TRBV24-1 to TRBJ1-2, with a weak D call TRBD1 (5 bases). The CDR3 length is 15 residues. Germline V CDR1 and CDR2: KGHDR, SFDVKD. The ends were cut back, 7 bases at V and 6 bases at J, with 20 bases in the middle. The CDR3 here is CATRGQGPQGDGYTF. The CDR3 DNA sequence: TGTGCCACCAGGGGTCAGGGACCTCAAGGCGATGGCTACACCTTC.

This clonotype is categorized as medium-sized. The CDR3 spells CASSIQGPAYGYTF. CDR3 nucleotide sequence: TGTGCCAGTAGTATACAGGGCCCGGCCTATGGCTACACCTTC. The chain links TRBV19 to TRBJ1-2; TRBD1 is a possible D gene (5 bases). This CDR3 is built from 14 residues. Trimming took 2 bases from V and 4 from J, leaving 11 bases between them. Looked up from germline, CDR1 is LNHDA and CDR2 is SQIVND (reference sequence). Drawing the rest from reference TRBV19 and TRBJ1-2, the complete variable domain is DGGITQSPKYLFRKEGQNVTLSCEQNLNHDAMYWYRQDPGQGLRLIYYSQIVNDFQKGDIAEGYSVSREKKESFPLTVTSAQKNPTAFYLCASSIQGPAYGYTFGSGTRLTVV.

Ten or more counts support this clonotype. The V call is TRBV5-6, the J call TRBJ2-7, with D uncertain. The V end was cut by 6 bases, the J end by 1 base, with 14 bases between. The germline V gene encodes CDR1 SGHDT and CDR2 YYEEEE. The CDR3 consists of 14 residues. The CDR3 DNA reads TGTGCCAGCATGAGGACGCTAGTTTCCTACGAGCAGTACTTC. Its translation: CASMRTLVSYEQYF.

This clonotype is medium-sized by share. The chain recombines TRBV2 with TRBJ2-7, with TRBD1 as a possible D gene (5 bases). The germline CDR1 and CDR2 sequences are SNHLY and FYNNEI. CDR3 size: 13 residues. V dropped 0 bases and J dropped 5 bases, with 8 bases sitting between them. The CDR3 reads CASSEAYRNEQYF. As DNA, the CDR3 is TGTGCCAGCAGTGAAGCGTACAGGAACGAGCAGTACTTC.

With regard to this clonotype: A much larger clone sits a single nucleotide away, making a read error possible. This CDR3 is CASILGTPNYGYTF. The CDR3 bases are TGTGCCAGCATCTTGGGGACGCCTAACTATGGCTACACCTTC. This chain connects TRBV5-6 to TRBJ1-2; D may be TRBD1 (5 bases). The CDR3 loop spans 14 amino acids. Germline V gives CDR1 SGHDT, CDR2 YYEEEE.